Here is one TCR beta chain with its context. Its antigen remains unidentified. Bulk and single-cell libraries used iRepertoire multiplex PCR with TCR subtype-specific primers. Bulk TCR beta libraries came from multiplex PCR with V, D, J primers. One entry per CDR3 protein, without DNA, is what TCRdb gives after re-calling the multiplex PCR reads. The sample has fewer than 10,000 distinct CDR3 sequences. CDR1 is ENHRY and CDR2 is SYGVKD in the germline V gene. The CDR3 spans 14 residues. The data stem from a study of T cells in severe cutaneous drug reactions. Study-level background: Collected from acute- or recovery-stage patients: blister fluids/cells and PBMC. The study's findings and limits: TRBV12-4 use rose strongly in carbamazepine-induced Stevens-Johnson syndrome or toxic epidermal necrolysis, averaging about 30% in blister cells and 4.5% to 6.5% in PBMC.

The donors had carbamazepine-induced Stevens-Johnson syndrome or toxic epidermal necrolysis. What was sequenced was cells from a skin blister. This chain joins TRBV10-3 and TRBJ2-7; absent DNA, TCRdb's TRBD2 call cannot be checked. This TCR came from a human donor with a severe cutaneous adverse drug reaction. CDR3 sequence reads: CATHLAGASYEQYF.